The TCR beta chain under discussion was sequenced for a study of beta chain features in type 1 diabetes. Study-level results: TCRB CDR3s from Type 1 diabetes patients were moderately but significantly shorter in all four CD4+ subsets.

Ten or more counts support this clone. The target antigen is unknown. Purities over 95% were achieved in all sorted populations. V dropped 4 bases and J dropped 3; count of bases not matched to a gene: 8. Germline CDR1 is PRHDT and CDR2 is FYEKMQ (reference sequence). The CDR3 length is 16 residues. The whole isolated RNA underwent reverse transcription, so sequencing captured expressed TCRB transcripts. Method: immunoSEQ multiplex PCR; TCRdb's copy keeps in-frame clones and lacks some. The table lists approximately 170,000 clones, 7.8% of them singletons. This TCR was sampled from a woman aged 40-49 years with type 1 diabetes. Source material: central memory CD4+ T cells from blood. The genes are TRBV13 and TRBJ2-2; 7 bases agree with TRBD2. CDR3 bases: TGTGCCAGCAGCTCCTTTCCAGGGAGGGACACCGGGGAGCTGTTTTTT. Translated, it gives CASSSFPGRDTGELFF.